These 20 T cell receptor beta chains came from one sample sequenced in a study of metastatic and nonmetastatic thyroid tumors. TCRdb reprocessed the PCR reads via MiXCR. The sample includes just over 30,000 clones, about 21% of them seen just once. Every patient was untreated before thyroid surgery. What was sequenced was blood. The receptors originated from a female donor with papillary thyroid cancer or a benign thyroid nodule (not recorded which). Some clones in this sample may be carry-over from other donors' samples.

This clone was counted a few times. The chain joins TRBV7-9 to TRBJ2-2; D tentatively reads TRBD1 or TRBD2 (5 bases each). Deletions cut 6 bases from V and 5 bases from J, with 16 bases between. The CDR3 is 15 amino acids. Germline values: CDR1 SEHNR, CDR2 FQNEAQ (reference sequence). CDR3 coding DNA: TGTGCCAGCAGGGACGGGGACCCACGGACCGGGGAGCTGTTTTTT. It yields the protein CASRDGDPRTGELFF.

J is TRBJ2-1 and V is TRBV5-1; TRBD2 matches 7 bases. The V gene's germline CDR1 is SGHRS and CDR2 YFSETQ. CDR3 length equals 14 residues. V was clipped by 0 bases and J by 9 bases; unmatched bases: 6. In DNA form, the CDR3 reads TGCGCCAGCAGCTTGGGGGGAGGGCCGGGTGAGCAGTTCTTC. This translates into CASSLGGGPGEQFF.

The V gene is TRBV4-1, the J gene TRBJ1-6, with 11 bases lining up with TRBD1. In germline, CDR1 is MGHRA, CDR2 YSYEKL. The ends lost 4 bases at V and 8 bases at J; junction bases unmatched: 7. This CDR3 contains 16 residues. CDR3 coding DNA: TGCGCCAGCAGCCTCCTCCCGGGACAGGGGGATTCACCCCTCCACTTT. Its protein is CASSLLPGQGDSPLHF.

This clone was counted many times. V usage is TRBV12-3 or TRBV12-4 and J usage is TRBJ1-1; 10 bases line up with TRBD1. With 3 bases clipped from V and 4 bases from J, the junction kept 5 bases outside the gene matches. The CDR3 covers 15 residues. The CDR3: CASSLDRTGGTEAFF. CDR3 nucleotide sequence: TGTGCCAGCAGTTTGGATAGGACAGGGGGCACTGAAGCTTTCTTT.

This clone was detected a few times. The CDR3 sequence is CASSLDYEQYF. The CDR3 region has the DNA TGTGCCAGCTCCCTTGACTACGAGCAGTACTTC. The chain uses TRBV2 and TRBJ2-7; D is ambiguous. V was clipped by 8 bases and J by 3 bases, with 8 bases between them. CDR1 and CDR2 (germline): SNHLY, FYNNEI. This CDR3 region has 11 residues.

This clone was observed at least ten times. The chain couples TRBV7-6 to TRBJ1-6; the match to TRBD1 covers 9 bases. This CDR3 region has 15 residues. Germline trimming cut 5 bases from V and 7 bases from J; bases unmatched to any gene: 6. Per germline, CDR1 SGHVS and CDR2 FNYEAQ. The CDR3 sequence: CASSPGTGLNSPLHF. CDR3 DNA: TGTGCCAGCAGCCCTGGGACAGGGTTGAATTCACCCCTCCACTTT. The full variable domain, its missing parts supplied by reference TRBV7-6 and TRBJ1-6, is GAGVSQSPRYKVTKRGQDVALRCDPISGHVSLYWYRQALGQGPEFLTYFNYEAQQDKSGLPNDRFSAERPEGSISTLTIQRTEQRDSAMYRCASSPGTGLNSPLHFGNGTRLTVT.

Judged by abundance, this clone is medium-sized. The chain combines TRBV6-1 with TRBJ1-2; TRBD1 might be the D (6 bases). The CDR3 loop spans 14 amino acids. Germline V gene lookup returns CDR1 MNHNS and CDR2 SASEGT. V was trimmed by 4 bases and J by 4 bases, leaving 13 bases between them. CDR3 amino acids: CASSGGQIVYGYTF. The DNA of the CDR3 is TGTGCCAGCAGTGGGGGGCAGATTGTCTATGGCTACACCTTC.

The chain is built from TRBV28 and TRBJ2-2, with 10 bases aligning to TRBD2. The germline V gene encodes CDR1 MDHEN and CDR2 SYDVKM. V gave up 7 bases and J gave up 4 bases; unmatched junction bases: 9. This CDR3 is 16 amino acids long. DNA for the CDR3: TGTGCCAGCAACGTTCGGACTAGCGGAACCACCGGGGAGCTGTTTTTT. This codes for CASNVRTSGTTGELFF.

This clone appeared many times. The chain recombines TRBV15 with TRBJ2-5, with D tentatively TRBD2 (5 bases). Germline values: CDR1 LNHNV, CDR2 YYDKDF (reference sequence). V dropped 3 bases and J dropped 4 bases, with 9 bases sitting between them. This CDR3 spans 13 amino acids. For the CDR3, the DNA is TGTGCCACCAGCAGGCTAGCTGGAGAGACCCAGTACTTC. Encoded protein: CATSRLAGETQYF. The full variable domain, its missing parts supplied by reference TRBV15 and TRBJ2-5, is DAMVIQNPRYQVTQFGKPVTLSCSQTLNHNVMYWYQQKSSQAPKLLFHYYDKDFNNEADTPDNFQSRRPNTSFCFLDIRSPGLGDTAMYLCATSRLAGETQYFGPGTRLLVL.

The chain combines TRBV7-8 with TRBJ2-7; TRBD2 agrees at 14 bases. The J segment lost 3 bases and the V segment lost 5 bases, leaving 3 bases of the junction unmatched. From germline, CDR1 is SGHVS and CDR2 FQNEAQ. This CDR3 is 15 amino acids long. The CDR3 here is CASSAGLAGVYEQYF. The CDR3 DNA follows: TGTGCCAGCAGCGCGGGACTAGCGGGGGTCTACGAGCAGTACTTC.

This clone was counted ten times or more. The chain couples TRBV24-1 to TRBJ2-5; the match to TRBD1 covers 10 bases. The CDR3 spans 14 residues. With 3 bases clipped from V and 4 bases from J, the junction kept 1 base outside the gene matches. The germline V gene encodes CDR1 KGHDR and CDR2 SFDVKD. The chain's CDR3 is CATSDGDRGETQYF. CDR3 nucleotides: TGTGCCACCAGTGATGGGGACAGGGGAGAGACCCAGTACTTC.

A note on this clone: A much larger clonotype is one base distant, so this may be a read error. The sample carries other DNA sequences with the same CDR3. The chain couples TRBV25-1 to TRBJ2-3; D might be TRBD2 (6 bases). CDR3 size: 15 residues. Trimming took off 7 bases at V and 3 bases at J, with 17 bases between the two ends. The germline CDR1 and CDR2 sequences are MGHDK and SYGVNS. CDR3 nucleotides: TGTGCCAGCAATCCGGGGCTAGGGACTACAGATACGCAGTATTTT. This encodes CASNPGLGTTDTQYF.

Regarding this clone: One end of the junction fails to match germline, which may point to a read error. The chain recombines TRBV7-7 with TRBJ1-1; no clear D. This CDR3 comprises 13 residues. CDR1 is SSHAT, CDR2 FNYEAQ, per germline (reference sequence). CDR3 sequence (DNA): TGTGCTAGCAGCCCAGGCGGCGGAACTGAAGCTTTCTTT. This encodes CASSPGGGTEAFF.

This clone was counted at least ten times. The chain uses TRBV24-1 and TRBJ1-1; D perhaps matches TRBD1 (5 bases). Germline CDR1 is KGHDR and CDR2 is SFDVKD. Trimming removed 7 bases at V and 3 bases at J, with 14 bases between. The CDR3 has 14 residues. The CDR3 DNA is TGTGCCACCAGAGAGGGGAGTGGAGACACTGAAGCTTTCTTT. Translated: CATREGSGDTEAFF.

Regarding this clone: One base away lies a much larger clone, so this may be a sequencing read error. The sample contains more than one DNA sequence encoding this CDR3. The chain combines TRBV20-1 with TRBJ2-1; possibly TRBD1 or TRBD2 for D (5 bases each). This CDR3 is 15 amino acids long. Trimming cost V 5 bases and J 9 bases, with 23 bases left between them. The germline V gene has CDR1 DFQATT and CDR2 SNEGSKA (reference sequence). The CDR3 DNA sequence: TGCAGTGCTGGTCCGTCTAGCAGGGCCTCGGGTGAGCAGTTCTTC. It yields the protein CSAGPSSRASGEQFF.

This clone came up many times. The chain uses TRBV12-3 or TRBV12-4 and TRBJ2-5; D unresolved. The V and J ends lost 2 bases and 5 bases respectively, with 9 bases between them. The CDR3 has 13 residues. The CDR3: CASSLQPRETQYF. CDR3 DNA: TGTGCCAGCAGTTTACAACCCAGGGAGACCCAGTACTTC.

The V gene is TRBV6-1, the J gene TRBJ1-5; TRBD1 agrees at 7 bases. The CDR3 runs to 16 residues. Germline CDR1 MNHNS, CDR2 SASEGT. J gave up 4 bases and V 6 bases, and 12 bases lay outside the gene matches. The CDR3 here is CASSLNPRQGNQPQHF. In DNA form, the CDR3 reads TGTGCCAGCAGCCTAAACCCAAGACAGGGAAATCAGCCCCAGCATTTT.

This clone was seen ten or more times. Here the CDR3 DNA reads TGTGCCAGCAGCTACGGGGTCAATCAGCCCCAGCATTTT. Protein: CASSYGVNQPQHF. This chain links TRBV3-1 with TRBJ1-5; D unclear. In germline, CDR1 is LGHDT, CDR2 YNNKEL (reference sequence). V was pared by 5 bases and J by 3 bases, with 8 bases between. This CDR3 region has 13 residues.

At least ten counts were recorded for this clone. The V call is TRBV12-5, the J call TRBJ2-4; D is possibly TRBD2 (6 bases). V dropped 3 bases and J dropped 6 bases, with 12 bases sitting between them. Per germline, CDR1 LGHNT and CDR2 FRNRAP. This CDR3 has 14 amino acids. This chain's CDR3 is CASGFAGFTNIQYF. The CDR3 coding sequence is TGTGCTAGTGGTTTCGCGGGGTTTACAAACATTCAGTACTTC.

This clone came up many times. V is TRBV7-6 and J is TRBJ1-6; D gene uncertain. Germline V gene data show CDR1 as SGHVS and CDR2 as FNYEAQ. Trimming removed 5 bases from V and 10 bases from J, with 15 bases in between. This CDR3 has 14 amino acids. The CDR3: CASSIEPVRSPLHF. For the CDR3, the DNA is TGTGCCAGCAGCATCGAGCCGGTCCGGTCACCCCTCCACTTT.